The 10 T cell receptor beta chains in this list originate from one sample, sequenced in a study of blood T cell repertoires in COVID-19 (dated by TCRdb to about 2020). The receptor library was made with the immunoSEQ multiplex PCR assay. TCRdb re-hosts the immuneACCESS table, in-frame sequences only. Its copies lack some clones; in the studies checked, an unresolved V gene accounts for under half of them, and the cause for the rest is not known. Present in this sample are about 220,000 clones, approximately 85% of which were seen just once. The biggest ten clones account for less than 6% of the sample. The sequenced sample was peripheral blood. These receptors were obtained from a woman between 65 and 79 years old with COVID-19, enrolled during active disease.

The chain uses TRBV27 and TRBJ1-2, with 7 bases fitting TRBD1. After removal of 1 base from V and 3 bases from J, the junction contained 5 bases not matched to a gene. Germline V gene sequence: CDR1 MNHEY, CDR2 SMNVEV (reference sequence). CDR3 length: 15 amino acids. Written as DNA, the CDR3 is TGTGCCAGCAGTTTATACAGGGGCGCAGACTATGGCTACACCTTC. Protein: CASSLYRGADYGYTF.

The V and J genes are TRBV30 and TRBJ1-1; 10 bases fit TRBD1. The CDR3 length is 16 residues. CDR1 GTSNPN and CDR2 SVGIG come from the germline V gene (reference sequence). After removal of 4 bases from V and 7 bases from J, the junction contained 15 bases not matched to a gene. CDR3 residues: CAWKTPAGTGAGEAFF. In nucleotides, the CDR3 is TGTGCCTGGAAAACCCCCGCCGGGACAGGGGCCGGTGAAGCTTTCTTT.

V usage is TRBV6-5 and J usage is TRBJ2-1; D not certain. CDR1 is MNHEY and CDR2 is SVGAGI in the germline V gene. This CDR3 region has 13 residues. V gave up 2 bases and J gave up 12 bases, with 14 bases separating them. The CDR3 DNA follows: TGTGCCAGCAGTTACGAGCAATACGTTGGGCAGTTCTTC. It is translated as CASSYEQYVGQFF.

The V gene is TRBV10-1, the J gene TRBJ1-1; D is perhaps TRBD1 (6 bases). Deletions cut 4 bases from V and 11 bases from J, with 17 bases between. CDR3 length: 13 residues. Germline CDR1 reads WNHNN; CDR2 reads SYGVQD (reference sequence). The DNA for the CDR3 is TGCGCCAGCAGTGTGGCCGGAGGACAGAATGCTTTCTTT. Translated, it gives CASSVAGGQNAFF.

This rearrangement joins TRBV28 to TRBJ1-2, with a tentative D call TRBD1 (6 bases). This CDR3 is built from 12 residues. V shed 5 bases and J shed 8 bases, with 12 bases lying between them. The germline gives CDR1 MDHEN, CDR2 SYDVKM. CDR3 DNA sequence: TGTGCCAGCAGTCGTAGGACAGAAGGCTACACCTTC. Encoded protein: CASSRRTEGYTF.

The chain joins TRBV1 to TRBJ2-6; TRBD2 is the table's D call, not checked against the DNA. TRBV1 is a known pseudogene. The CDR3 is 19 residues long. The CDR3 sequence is CTSSQETLAGPSGANVLTF. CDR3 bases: TGCACCAGCAGCCAAGAGACACTAGCGGGACCTTCTGGGGCCAACGTCCTGACTTTC.

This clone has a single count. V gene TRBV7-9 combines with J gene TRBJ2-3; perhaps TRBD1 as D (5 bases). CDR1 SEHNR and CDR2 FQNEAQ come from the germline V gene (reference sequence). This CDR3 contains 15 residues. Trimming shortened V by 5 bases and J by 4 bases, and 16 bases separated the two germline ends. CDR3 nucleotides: TGTGCCAGCAGCGCCCGAGACAGTGGATCAGATACGCAGTATTTT. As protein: CASSARDSGSDTQYF.

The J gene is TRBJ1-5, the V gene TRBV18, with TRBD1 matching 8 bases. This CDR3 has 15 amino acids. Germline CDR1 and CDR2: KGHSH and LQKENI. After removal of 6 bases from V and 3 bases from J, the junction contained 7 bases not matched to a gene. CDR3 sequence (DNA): TGTGCCAGCTCCGTCCAGGGGGCGAACAATCAGCCCCAGCATTTT. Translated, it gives CASSVQGANNQPQHF.

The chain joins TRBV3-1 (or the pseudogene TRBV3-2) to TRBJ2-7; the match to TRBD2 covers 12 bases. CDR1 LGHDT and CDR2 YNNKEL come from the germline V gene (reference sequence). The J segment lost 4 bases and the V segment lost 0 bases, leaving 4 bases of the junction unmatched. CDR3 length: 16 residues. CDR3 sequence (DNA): TGTGCCAGCAGCCAAGAAGGGACTAGCGGGCTTTACGAGCAGTACTTC. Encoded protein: CASSQEGTSGLYEQYF.

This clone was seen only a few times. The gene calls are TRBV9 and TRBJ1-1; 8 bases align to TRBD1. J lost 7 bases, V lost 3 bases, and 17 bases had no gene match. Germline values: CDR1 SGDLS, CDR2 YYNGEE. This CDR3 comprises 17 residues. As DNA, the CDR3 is TGTGCCAGCAGCGAGGGACTACAGGGGGTCGAGAGCGGTGAAGCTTTCTTT. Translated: CASSEGLQGVESGEAFF.